This section outlines one T cell receptor beta chain sequence together with its context. CDR1 and CDR2 from the germline V gene are MNHEY and SVGAGI. Deletions cut 0 bases from V and 1 base from J, with 9 bases between. This CDR3 is 15 amino acids long. Residents of about 25 US areas, aged about 18 to 95 years, made up the participants. Cohort 3 donors counted as recovered after two negative PCRs, clearance, or resolved symptoms. In the original processing: Amplification with reference gene primers provided the estimates of nucleated cell counts. Clones were sequenced by immunoSEQ multiplex PCR, and TCRdb holds only the in-frame ones, with some missing. Clonal size and the V and J genes are those of that table, whereas D and trimming came from the DNA. The sample has over 300,000 clones; approximately 90% are singletons. These data originate in a study of blood T cell repertoires in COVID-19. On the study more broadly: Samples taken during acute and convalescent COVID-19 were collected in the United States, Italy and Spain.

The TCR originated in a woman aged 25 to 39 who had recovered from COVID-19. The material sequenced was PBMCs or T cells enriched from blood (not recorded which). The chain couples TRBV6-5 to TRBJ1-1; D might be TRBD1 (5 bases). The CDR3 region is CASSYSAGRNTEAFF. CDR3 coding DNA: TGTGCCAGCAGTTACTCGGCGGGGCGGAACACTGAAGCTTTCTTT.